The sequence of this T cell receptor beta chain was determined in a study of monozygotic twins with inflammatory bowel disease. From its re-call of the 5' RACE reads, TCRdb lists each CDR3 protein once, without DNA. The sample features 200,000 to 250,000 distinct CDR3 sequences, with roughly 8% in its top ten. The CDR3 has 11 residues. The germline V gene encodes CDR1 ENHRY and CDR2 SYGVKD. Sequencing used blood. This chain joins TRBV10-3 and TRBJ2-1; TCRdb gives TRBD1 as the D gene, but with no DNA this cannot be confirmed. This TCR was sampled from a human donor with ulcerative colitis or Crohn's disease, or a healthy co-twin of an affected twin (not recorded which). CDR3 protein: CAISDWRGAFF.